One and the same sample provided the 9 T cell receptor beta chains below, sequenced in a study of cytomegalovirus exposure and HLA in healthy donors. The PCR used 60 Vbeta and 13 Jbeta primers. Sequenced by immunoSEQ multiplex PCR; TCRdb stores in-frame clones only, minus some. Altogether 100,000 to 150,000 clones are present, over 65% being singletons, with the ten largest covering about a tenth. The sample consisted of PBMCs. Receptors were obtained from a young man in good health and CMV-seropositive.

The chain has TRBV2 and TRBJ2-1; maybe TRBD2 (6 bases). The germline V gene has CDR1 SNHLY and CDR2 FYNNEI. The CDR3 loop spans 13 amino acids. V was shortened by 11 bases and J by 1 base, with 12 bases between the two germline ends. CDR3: CAQRRESYNEQFF. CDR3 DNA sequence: TGTGCCCAACGGAGGGAGTCCTACAATGAGCAGTTCTTC.

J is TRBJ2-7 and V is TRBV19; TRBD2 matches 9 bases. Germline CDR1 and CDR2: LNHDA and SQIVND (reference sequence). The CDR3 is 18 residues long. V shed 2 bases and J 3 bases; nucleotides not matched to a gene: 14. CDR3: CASSILAPRTSEGYEQYF. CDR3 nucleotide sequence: TGTGCCAGTAGTATACTAGCCCCTCGGACTAGCGAGGGCTACGAGCAGTACTTC.

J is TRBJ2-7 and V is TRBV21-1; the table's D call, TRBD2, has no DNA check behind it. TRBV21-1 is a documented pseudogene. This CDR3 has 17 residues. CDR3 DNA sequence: TGTGCCAGCAGCAAAGGGGAGACTAGCGGTAGGGCCTACGAGCAGTACTTC. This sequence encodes CASSKGETSGRAYEQYF.

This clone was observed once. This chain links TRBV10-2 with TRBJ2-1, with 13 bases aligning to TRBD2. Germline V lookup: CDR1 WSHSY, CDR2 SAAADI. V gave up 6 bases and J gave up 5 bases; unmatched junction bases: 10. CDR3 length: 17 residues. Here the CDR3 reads CASSNRTSGSRHNEQFF. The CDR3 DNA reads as TGCGCCAGCAGCAATAGGACTAGCGGGAGCAGACACAATGAGCAGTTCTTC.

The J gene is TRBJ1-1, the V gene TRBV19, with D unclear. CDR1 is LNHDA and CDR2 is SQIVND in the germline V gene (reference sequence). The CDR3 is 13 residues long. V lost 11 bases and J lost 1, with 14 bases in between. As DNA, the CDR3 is TGTGCCGGTTCTCGAGGTTGGAACACTGAAGCTTTCTTT. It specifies CAGSRGWNTEAFF.

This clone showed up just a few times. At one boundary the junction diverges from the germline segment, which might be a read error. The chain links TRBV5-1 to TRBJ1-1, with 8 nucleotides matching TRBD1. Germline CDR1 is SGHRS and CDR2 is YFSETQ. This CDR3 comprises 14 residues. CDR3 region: CASSLQGANAEAFF. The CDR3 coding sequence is TGCGCCAGCAGCCTGCAGGGGGCGAACGCTGAAGCTTTCTTT.

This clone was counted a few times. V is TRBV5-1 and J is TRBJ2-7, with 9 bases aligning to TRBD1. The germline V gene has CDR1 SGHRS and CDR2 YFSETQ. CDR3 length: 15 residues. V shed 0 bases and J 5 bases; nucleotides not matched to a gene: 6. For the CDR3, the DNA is TGCGCCAGCAGCTTGGAGGGACAGGGCAACGACGAGCAGTACTTC. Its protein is CASSLEGQGNDEQYF.

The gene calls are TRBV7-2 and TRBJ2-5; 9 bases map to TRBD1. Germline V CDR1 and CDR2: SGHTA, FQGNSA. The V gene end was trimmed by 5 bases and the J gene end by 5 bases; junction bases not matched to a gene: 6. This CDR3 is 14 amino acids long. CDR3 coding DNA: TGTGCCAGCAGCGGCTGGACAGGGGTGGAGACCCAGTACTTC. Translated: CASSGWTGVETQYF.

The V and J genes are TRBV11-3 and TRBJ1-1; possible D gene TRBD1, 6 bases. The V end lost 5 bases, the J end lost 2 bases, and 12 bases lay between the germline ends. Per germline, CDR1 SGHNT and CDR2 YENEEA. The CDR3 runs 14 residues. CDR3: CASSKTGDNTEAFF. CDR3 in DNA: TGTGCCAGCAGCAAGACAGGAGACAACACTGAAGCTTTCTTT. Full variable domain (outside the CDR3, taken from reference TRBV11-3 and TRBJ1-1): EAGVVQSPRYKIIEKKQPVAFWCNPISGHNTLYWYLQNLGQGPELLIRYENEEAVDDSQLPKDRFSAERLKGVDSTLKIQPAELGDSAVYLCASSKTGDNTEAFFGQGTRLTVV.